This TCR beta chain was found in a study of human T cells and chemical hapten exposure. Findings of the study overall: DPC sensitization produced no change in TCRs with frequency above 1 in 1000.

Germline V CDR1 and CDR2: MDHEN, SYDVKM. V was trimmed by 7 bases and J by 4 bases, leaving 13 bases between them. This CDR3 is 13 amino acids long. Time point meaning: healthy volunteer bleed at 6 weeks. Unfractionated whole blood yielded total RNA. For the library, individual cDNA molecules each received unique molecular identifiers. Per the original methods: There were a median of around 96,000 TCRs per sample, with a range from roughly 20,000 to 700,000. MiXCR, applied by TCRdb to the RACE reads, yields one record per CDR3 protein. These V and J calls derive from TCRdb rather than the authors' analysis. Among about 45,000 distinct CDR3 sequences listed, 3% to 4.5% were seen once. As for this clonotype: Antigen specificity is unknown.

The sequenced sample was whole blood. V and J are TRBV28 and TRBJ1-2, with D perhaps matching TRBD1 (5 bases). The sequence was obtained from a human donor in good health. Some clones in this sample may be carry-over from other donors' samples. Here the CDR3 DNA reads TGTGCCAGCACCCTTCAGGGATCCTATGGCTACACCTTC. This gives the protein CASTLQGSYGYTF.